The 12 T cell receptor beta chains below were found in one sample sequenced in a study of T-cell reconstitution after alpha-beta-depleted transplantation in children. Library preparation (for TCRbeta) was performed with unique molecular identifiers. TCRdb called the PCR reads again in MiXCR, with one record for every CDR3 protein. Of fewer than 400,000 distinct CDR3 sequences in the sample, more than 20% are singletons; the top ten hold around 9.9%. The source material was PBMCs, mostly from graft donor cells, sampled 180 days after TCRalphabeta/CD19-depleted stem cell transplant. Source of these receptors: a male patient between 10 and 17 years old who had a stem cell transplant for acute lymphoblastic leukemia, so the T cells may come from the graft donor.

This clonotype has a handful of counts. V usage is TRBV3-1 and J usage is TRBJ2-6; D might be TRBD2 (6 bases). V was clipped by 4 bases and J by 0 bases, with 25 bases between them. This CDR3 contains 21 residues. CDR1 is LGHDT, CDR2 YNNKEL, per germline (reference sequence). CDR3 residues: CASSPFFFAGRQSSGANVLTF. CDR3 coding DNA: TGTGCCAGCAGCCCGTTCTTCTTCGCGGGACGCCAGAGCTCTGGGGCCAACGTCCTGACTTTC.

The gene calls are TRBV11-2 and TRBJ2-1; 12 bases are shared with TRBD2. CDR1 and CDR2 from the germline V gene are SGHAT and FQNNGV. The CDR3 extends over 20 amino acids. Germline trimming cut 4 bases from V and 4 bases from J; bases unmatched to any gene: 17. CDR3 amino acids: CASSWWTSGTRVGDYNEQFF. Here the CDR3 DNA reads TGTGCCAGCAGCTGGTGGACTAGCGGGACTAGGGTGGGTGATTACAATGAGCAGTTCTTC.

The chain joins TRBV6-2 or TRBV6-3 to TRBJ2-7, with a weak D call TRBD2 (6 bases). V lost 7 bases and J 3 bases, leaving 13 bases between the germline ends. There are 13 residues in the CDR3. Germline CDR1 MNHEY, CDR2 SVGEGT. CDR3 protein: CASTPGLHYEQYF. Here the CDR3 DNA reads TGTGCCAGCACTCCGGGACTCCACTACGAGCAGTACTTC.

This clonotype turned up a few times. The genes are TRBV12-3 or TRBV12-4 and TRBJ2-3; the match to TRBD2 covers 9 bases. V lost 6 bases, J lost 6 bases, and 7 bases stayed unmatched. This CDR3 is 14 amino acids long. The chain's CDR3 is CASRREGPTDTQYF. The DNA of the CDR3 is TGTGCCAGCAGGCGGGAGGGCCCCACGGATACGCAGTATTTT.

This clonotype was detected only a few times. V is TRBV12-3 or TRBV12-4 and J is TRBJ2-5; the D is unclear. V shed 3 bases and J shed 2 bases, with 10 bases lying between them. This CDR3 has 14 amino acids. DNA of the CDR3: TGTGCCAGCAGTTTCCGGCAGGCGCAAGAGACCCAGTACTTC. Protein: CASSFRQAQETQYF.

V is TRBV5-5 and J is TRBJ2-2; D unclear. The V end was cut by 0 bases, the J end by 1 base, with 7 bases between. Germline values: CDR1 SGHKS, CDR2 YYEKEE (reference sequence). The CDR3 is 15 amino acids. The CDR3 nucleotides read TGTGCCAGCAGCTTGGTTTCCATGAACACCGGGGAGCTGTTTTTT. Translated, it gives CASSLVSMNTGELFF.

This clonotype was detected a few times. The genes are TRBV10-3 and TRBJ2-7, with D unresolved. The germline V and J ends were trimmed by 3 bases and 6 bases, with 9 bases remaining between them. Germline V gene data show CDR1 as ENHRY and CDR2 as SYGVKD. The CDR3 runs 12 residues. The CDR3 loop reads CAISDLLGEQYF. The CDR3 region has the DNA TGTGCCATCAGTGATTTATTGGGCGAGCAGTACTTC.

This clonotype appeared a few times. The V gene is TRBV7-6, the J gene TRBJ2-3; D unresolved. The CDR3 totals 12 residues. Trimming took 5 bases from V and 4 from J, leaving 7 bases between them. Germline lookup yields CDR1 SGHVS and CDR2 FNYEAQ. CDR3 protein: CASSPAADTQYF. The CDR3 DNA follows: TGTGCCAGCAGCCCTGCTGCAGATACGCAGTATTTT. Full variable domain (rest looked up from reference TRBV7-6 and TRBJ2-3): GAGVSQSPRYKVTKRGQDVALRCDPISGHVSLYWYRQALGQGPEFLTYFNYEAQQDKSGLPNDRFSAERPEGSISTLTIQRTEQRDSAMYRCASSPAADTQYFGPGTRLTVL.

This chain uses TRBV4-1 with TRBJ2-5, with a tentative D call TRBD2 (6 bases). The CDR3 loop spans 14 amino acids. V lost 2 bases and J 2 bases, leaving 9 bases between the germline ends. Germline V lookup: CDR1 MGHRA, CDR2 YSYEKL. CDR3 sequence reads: CASSQPLAQETQYF. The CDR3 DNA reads TGCGCCAGCAGCCAACCTCTAGCGCAAGAGACCCAGTACTTC.

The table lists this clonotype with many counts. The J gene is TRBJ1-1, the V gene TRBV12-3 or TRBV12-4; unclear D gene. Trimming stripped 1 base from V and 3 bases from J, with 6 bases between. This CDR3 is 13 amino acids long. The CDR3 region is CASSLGKDTEAFF. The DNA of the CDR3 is TGTGCCAGCAGTTTAGGAAAAGACACTGAAGCTTTCTTT.

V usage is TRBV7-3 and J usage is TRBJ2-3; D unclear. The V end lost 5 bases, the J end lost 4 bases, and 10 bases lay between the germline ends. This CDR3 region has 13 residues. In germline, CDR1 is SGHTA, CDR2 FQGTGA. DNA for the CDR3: TGTGCCAGCAGCCTTGTCCCCCCAGATACGCAGTATTTT. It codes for CASSLVPPDTQYF.

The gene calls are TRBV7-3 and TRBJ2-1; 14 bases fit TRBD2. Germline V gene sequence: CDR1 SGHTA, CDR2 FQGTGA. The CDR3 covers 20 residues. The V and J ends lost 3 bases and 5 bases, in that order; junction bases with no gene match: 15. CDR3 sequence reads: CASSLLQGLAGDPAHNEQFF. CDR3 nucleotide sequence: TGTGCCAGCAGCTTGTTGCAGGGACTAGCGGGAGATCCCGCTCACAATGAGCAGTTCTTC. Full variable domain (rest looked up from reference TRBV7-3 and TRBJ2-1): GAGVSQTPSNKVTEKGKYVELRCDPISGHTALYWYRQSLGQGPEFLIYFQGTGAADDSGLPNDRFFAVRPEGSVSTLKIQRTERGDSAVYLCASSLLQGLAGDPAHNEQFFGPGTRLTVL.